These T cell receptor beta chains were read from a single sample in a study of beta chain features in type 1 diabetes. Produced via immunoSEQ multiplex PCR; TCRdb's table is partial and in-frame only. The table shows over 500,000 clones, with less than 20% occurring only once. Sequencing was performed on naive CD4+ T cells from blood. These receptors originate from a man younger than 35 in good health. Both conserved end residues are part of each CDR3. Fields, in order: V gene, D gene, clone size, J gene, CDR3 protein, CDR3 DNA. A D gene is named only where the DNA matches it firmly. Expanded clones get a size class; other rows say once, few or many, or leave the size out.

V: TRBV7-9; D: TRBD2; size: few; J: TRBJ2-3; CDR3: CASSLASGGTDTQYF; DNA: TGTGCCAGCAGCTTAGCTAGCGGGGGCACAGATACGCAGTATTTT
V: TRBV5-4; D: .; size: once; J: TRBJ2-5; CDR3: CASSVPIGAETQYF; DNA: TGTGCCAGCTCCGTCCCAATAGGGGCAGAGACCCAGTACTTC
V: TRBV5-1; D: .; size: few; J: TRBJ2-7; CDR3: CASSLAPPISYEQYF; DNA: TGCGCCAGCAGCTTGGCCCCACCCATCTCCTACGAGCAGTACTTC
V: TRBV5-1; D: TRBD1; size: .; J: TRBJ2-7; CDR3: CASSLRRGRMDEQYF; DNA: TGCGCCAGCAGCTTACGCAGGGGGCGAATGGACGAGCAGTACTTC
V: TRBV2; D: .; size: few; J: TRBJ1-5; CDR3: CASSEARNNQPQHF; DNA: TGTGCCAGCAGTGAAGCCAGGAACAATCAGCCCCAGCATTTT
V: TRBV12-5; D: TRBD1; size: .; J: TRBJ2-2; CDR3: CASGPGTGGRGTGELFF; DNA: TGTGCTAGTGGTCCCGGGACAGGGGGCCGTGGCACCGGGGAGCTGTTTTTT
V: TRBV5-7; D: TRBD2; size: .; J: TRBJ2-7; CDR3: CASSNLGGYEQYF; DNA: TGTGCCAGCAGCAACCTGGGGGGGTACGAGCAGTACTTC
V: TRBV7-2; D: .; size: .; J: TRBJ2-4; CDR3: CASSLVGTRSKNIQYF; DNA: TGTGCCAGCAGCTTAGTAGGGACGAGGTCCAAAAACATTCAGTACTTC
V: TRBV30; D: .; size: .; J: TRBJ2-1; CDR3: CAWSLVNEQFF; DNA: TGTGCCTGGAGTTTGGTGAATGAGCAGTTCTTC
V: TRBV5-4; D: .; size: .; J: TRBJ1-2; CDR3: CASSVANNYGYTF; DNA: TGTGCCAGCAGCGTAGCGAATAACTATGGCTACACCTTC
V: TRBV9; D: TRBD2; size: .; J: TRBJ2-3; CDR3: CASSPPGSGGATDTQYF; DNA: TGTGCCAGCAGCCCCCCGGGCAGCGGGGGGGCAACAGATACGCAGTATTTT
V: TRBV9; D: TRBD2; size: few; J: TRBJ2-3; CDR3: CASSTRTSGNTDTQYF; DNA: TGTGCCAGCAGCACCCGGACTAGCGGAAACACAGATACGCAGTATTTT
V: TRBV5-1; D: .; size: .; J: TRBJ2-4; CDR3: CASSWGASGIKNIQYF; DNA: TGCGCCAGCAGCTGGGGGGCTAGCGGCATTAAAAACATTCAGTACTTC
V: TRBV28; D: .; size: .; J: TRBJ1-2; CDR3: CASRTGPLFYGYTF; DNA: TGTGCCAGCAGGACAGGACCCCTCTTCTATGGCTACACCTTC
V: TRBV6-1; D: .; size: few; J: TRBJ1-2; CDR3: CASSGTGSYGYTF; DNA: TGTGCCAGCAGTGGAACAGGGTCCTATGGCTACACCTTC
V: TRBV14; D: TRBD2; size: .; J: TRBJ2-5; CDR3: CASSQLRGGFRETQYF; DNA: TGTGCCAGCAGCCAACTCCGCGGGGGATTCAGGGAGACCCAGTACTTC
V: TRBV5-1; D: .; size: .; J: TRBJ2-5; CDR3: CASSLPSALGTQYF; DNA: TGCGCCAGCAGCTTGCCTAGCGCCCTAGGGACCCAGTACTTC
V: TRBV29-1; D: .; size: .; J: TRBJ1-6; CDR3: CSVGEVPNSPLHF; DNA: TGCAGCGTTGGGGAGGTGCCAAATTCACCCCTCCACTTT
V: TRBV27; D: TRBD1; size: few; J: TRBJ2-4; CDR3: CASSFLGQGAKNIQYF; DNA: TGTGCCAGCAGTTTCCTGGGACAGGGAGCCAAAAACATTCAGTACTTC
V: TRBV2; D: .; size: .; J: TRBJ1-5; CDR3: CASSRSVGGEPQHF; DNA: TGTGCCAGCAGCCGAAGCGTGGGAGGGGAGCCCCAGCATTTT
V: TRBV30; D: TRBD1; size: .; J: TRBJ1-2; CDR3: CAWTGGGTAHDYGYTF; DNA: TGTGCCTGGACCGGGGGAGGGACAGCTCACGACTATGGCTACACCTTC
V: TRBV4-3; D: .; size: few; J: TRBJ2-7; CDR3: CASSQGMASEQYF; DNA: TGCGCCAGCAGCCAAGGGATGGCCTCCGAGCAGTACTTC
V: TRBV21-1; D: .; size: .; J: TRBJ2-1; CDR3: CASSKEILAGVHNEQFF; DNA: TGTGCCAGCAGCAAAGAAATTCTAGCGGGAGTCCACAATGAGCAGTTCTTC
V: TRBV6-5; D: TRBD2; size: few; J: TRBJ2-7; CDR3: CASTGLAGGYYEQYF; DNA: TGTGCCAGCACTGGACTAGCGGGAGGGTATTACGAGCAGTACTTC
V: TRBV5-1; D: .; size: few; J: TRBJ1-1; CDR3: CASSLQGYTEAFF; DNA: TGCGCCAGCAGCCTTCAGGGGTACACTGAAGCTTTCTTT
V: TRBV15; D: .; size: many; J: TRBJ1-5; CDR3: CATSTEGVRQPQHF; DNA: TGTGCCACCAGCACCGAAGGGGTGCGGCAGCCCCAGCATTTT
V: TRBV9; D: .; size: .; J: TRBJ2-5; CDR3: CASSVGGTQETQYF; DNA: TGTGCCAGCAGCGTAGGAGGTACGCAAGAGACCCAGTACTTC
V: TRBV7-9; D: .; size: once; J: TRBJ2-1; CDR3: CASSSNQTSGSNEQFF; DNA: TGTGCCAGCAGTTCGAACCAGACAAGCGGCAGCAATGAGCAGTTCTTC
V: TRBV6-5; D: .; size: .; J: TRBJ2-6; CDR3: CAAGRGVSGANVLTF; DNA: TGTGCCGCGGGACGGGGAGTCTCTGGGGCCAACGTCCTGACTTTC
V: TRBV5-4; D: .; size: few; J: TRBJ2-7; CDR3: CASSSTAYEQYF; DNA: TGTGCCAGCAGCTCCACCGCCTACGAGCAGTACTTC
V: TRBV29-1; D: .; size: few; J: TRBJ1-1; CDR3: CSVVGHSGLPEAFF; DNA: TGCAGCGTTGTGGGACACAGCGGCTTGCCTGAAGCTTTCTTT
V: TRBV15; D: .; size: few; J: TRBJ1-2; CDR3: CATSRAGGGRGYTF; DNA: TGTGCCACCAGCAGAGCGGGCGGGGGTCGCGGCTACACCTTC
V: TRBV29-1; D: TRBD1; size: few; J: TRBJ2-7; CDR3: CSVTQGAAYEQYF; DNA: TGCAGCGTAACACAGGGGGCGGCCTACGAGCAGTACTTC
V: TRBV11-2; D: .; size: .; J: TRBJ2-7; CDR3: CASSSTPEGEQYF; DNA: TGTGCCAGCAGCTCGACTCCAGAGGGCGAGCAGTACTTC
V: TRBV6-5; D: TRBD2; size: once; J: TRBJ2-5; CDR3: CASSYSLASGETQYF; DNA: TGTGCCAGCAGTTACTCACTAGCGTCGGGGGAGACCCAGTACTTC
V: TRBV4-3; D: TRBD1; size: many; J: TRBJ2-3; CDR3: CASSPGGTNTQYF; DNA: TGCGCCAGCAGCCCAGGGGGCACGAATACGCAGTATTTT
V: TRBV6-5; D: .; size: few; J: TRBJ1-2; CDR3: CASRRQAANYGYTF; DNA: TGTGCCAGCAGGCGACAGGCCGCTAACTATGGCTACACCTTC
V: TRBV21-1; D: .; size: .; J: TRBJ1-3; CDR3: CASKEGPGGNTIYF; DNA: TGTGCCAGCAAAGAGGGTCCCGGGGGAAACACCATATATTTT
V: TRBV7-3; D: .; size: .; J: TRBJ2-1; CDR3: CASSLSRNEQFF; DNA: TGTGCCAGCAGCTTATCCAGGAATGAGCAGTTCTTC
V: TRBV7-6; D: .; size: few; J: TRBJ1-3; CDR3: CASSLAYRSSGNTIYF; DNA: TGTGCCAGCAGCTTAGCGTACCGGTCGTCTGGAAACACCATATATTTT
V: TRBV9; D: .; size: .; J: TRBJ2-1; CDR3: CASSVVGGPGSYNEQFF; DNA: TGTGCCAGCAGCGTAGTAGGGGGGCCCGGCTCCTACAATGAGCAGTTCTTC
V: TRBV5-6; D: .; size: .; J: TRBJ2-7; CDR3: CASSFGRASFYEQYF; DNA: TGTGCCAGCAGCTTTGGTCGGGCTAGTTTCTACGAGCAGTACTTC